A single sample is the source of the 20 T cell receptor beta chains below, sequenced in a study of blood T cells in healthy people across ages. Next came a second PCR, run for 7 to 11 cycles, which used a sample-barcoded 5' primer along with a J-beta primer mix. A single record per CDR3 protein comes from TCRdb applying MiXCR to the 5' RACE reads. The sample consists of 1,500,000 or so distinct CDR3 sequences, about 45% of them appearing once. Sequencing was done on a sample of blood. Receptor source: a woman between 18 and 29 years old in good health.

The chain recombines TRBV20-1 with TRBJ2-1; TRBD1 aligns across 9 bases. V gave up 6 bases and J gave up 5 bases; unmatched junction bases: 8. Germline V gene data show CDR1 as DFQATT and CDR2 as SNEGSKA (reference sequence). This CDR3 comprises 14 residues. CDR3 sequence reads: CSASTGGYHNEQFF. CDR3 sequence (DNA): TGCAGTGCCTCGACAGGGGGTTACCACAATGAGCAGTTCTTC.

This chain connects TRBV6-1 to TRBJ1-4, with TRBD1 matching 8 bases. The trim removed 0 bases at V and 13 bases at J, leaving 4 bases unmatched. Germline values: CDR1 MNHNS, CDR2 SASEGT. CDR3 length: 13 amino acids. The CDR3 sequence is CASSEARQGTLFF. DNA of the CDR3: TGTGCCAGCAGTGAAGCGCGACAGGGGACACTGTTTTTT.

This clonotype was detected only a few times. The rearrangement links TRBV29-1 to TRBJ2-7; 8 bases map to TRBD1. The germline gives CDR1 SQVTM, CDR2 ANQGSEA. This CDR3 region has 14 residues. The V gene end was trimmed by 5 bases and the J gene end by 0 bases; junction bases not matched to a gene: 6. CDR3 residues: CSVTGTGISYEQYF. The CDR3 DNA sequence: TGCAGCGTTACCGGGACAGGAATCTCCTACGAGCAGTACTTC.

The rearrangement uses TRBV10-3 and TRBJ2-5, with D possibly being TRBD2 (5 bases). Trimming stripped 3 bases from V and 2 bases from J, with 16 bases between. This CDR3 has 16 residues. Looked up from germline, CDR1 is ENHRY and CDR2 is SYGVKD. The CDR3 spells CAISDRTGSRQETQYF. The CDR3 region has the DNA TGTGCCATCAGTGACCGGACTGGGAGCCGACAAGAGACCCAGTACTTC.

The V and J genes are TRBV9 and TRBJ2-7; 11 nucleotides agree with TRBD2. Trimming removed 4 bases from V and 7 bases from J; junction bases left unmatched: 13. CDR3 length: 16 residues. Per the germline V gene, CDR1 is SGDLS and CDR2 is YYNGEE. The DNA of the CDR3 is TGTGCCAGCAGCCCCTGGACTAGCGGGTCCTACAATGAGCAGTACTTC. This gives the protein CASSPWTSGSYNEQYF.

In its sample, this clonotype was seen a few times. The junction and the germline gene differ at one end; a read error may be behind it. The J gene is TRBJ2-3, the V gene TRBV20-1; D tentatively reads TRBD1 or TRBD2 (5 bases each). CDR1 is DFQATT, CDR2 SNEGSKA, per germline (reference sequence). CDR3 length: 15 residues. As DNA, the CDR3 is TGCAGTGCTGGAGATGGGGGTTTCTCCACAGATACGCAGTATTTT. Residues: CSAGDGGFSTDTQYF.

This chain uses TRBV25-1 with TRBJ2-7; D gene unclear. The CDR3 is 13 amino acids. In germline, CDR1 is MGHDK, CDR2 SYGVNS. Trimming left V 5 bases short and J 2 bases short, with 10 bases between. The CDR3 protein is CASSQRGAYEQYF. In DNA, the CDR3 is TGTGCCAGCAGTCAACGTGGAGCCTACGAGCAGTACTTC.

The chain uses TRBV7-2 and TRBJ2-7; TRBD1 or TRBD2 may be the D gene (6 bases each). Germline V gene sequence: CDR1 SGHTA, CDR2 FQGNSA. V lost 5 bases and J 4 bases, leaving 18 bases between the germline ends. The CDR3 sequence is 15 residues long. The CDR3 DNA sequence: TGTGCCAGCAGCACAACAGGGATCGGGGGATACGAGCAGTACTTC. Encoded protein: CASSTTGIGGYEQYF.

The chain combines TRBV5-6 with TRBJ2-5; D not resolved. Germline V gene lookup returns CDR1 SGHDT and CDR2 YYEEEE. The CDR3 consists of 15 residues. Trimming stripped 0 bases from V and 2 bases from J, with 11 bases between. The CDR3: CASSLGLWSQETQYF. CDR3 DNA sequence: TGTGCCAGCAGCTTGGGGCTTTGGAGTCAAGAGACCCAGTACTTC. Together with reference TRBV5-6 and TRBJ2-5, the CDR3 gives the full variable domain: DAGVTQSPTHLIKTRGQQVTLRCSPKSGHDTVSWYQQALGQGPQFIFQYYEEEERQRGNFPDRFSGHQFPNYSSELNVNALLLGDSALYLCASSLGLWSQETQYFGPGTRLLVL.

The J gene is TRBJ2-5, the V gene TRBV6-5; D not certain. This CDR3 region has 13 residues. The germline CDR1 and CDR2 sequences are MNHEY and SVGAGI. V gave up 3 bases and J gave up 4 bases, with 9 bases separating them. The CDR3 DNA follows: TGTGCCAGCAGTTATCCAGGCCTAGAGACCCAGTACTTC. It yields the protein CASSYPGLETQYF.

The chain recombines TRBV12-3 or TRBV12-4 with TRBJ2-7; 7 bases map to TRBD2. The V gene end was trimmed by 0 bases and the J gene end by 5 bases; junction bases not matched to a gene: 4. CDR3 length equals 14 residues. The CDR3 region has the DNA TGTGCCAGCAGTTTAGCGGAGGGAGGGAACGAGCAGTACTTC. It is translated as CASSLAEGGNEQYF.

This clonotype came up many times. The junction differs from germline at one of its ends, possibly a read error. V usage is TRBV14 and J usage is TRBJ1-5; 9 positions match TRBD1. Germline assignment: CDR1 SGHDN and CDR2 FVKESK. This CDR3 has 15 residues. The chain's CDR3 is CASSQGTGSNQPQHF. CDR3 bases: TGCGCCAGCAGCCAAGGGACAGGGAGTAATCAGCCCCAGCATTTT.

The chain links TRBV7-2 to TRBJ1-1, with 9 bases lining up with TRBD1. The V segment lost 5 bases and the J segment 5 bases; nucleotides outside the gene matches: 9. Germline V gives CDR1 SGHTA, CDR2 FQGNSA. The CDR3 sequence is 15 residues long. The CDR3 region is CASSALTGGRTEAFF. The DNA for the CDR3 is TGTGCCAGCAGCGCGCTAACAGGGGGCCGAACTGAAGCTTTCTTT.

This clonotype was seen a few times. The chain joins TRBV7-2 to TRBJ1-2, with TRBD1 identical over 9 bases. The length of the CDR3 is 14 residues. V dropped 5 bases and J dropped 7; count of bases not matched to a gene: 8. Germline-derived CDR1 and CDR2 are SGHTA and FQGNSA. The CDR3 nucleotides are TGTGCCAGCAGCCGTTCGACAGGGGGAAGTGGCTACACCTTC. Its protein product is CASSRSTGGSGYTF.

The V call is TRBV29-1, the J call TRBJ2-3, with 11 bases aligning to TRBD2. V lost 6 bases and J lost 4; bases outside the gene matches: 6. This CDR3 comprises 14 residues. Germline V gene data show CDR1 as SQVTM and CDR2 as ANQGSEA. This CDR3 reads CSVTSGSGADTQYF. In DNA form, the CDR3 reads TGCAGCGTAACTAGCGGGAGTGGCGCAGATACGCAGTATTTT.

V usage is TRBV25-1 and J usage is TRBJ2-5; either TRBD1 or TRBD2 may fit D (5 bases each). The V gene's germline CDR1 is MGHDK and CDR2 SYGVNS. Trimming shortened V by 5 bases and J by 1 base, and 14 bases separated the two germline ends. This CDR3 has 15 amino acids. Here the CDR3 reads CASSRGDRLQETQYF. As DNA, the CDR3 is TGTGCCAGCAGTAGGGGAGACAGACTCCAAGAGACCCAGTACTTC.

With regard to this clonotype: The CDR3 carries no conserved terminal phenylalanine or tryptophan, so it likely arises from a read error. V gene TRBV9 combines with J gene TRBJ2-1; no reliable D call. Germline CDR1 reads SGDLS; CDR2 reads YYNGEE. This CDR3 contains 16 residues. Trimming left V 4 bases short and J 4 bases short, with 18 bases between. The CDR3 nucleotides are TGTGCCAGCAGCTTTGACTCATCTACACGGTACAATGAGCAGTTCTTA. Amino acids: CASSFDSSTRYNEQFL.

For the CDR3, the DNA is TGTGCCAGCAGTACCGGGGACAGATACTACGAGCAGTACTTC. Translation: CASSTGDRYYEQYF. This chain connects TRBV11-2 to TRBJ2-7; 7 bases are shared with TRBD1. V shed 6 bases and J 3 bases; nucleotides not matched to a gene: 8. Germline V lookup: CDR1 SGHAT, CDR2 FQNNGV. There are 14 residues in the CDR3. Looking up the rest from reference TRBV11-2 and TRBJ2-7 gives the full variable domain: EAGVAQSPRYKIIEKRQSVAFWCNPISGHATLYWYQQILGQGPKLLIQFQNNGVVDDSQLPKDRFSAERLKGVDSTLKIQPAKLEDSAVYLCASSTGDRYYEQYFGPGTRLTVT.

This clonotype was detected many times. The chain combines TRBV5-1 with TRBJ2-1; D not certain. Per the germline V gene, CDR1 is SGHRS and CDR2 is YFSETQ. V lost 5 bases to trimming and J lost 4 bases, with 13 bases between them. The CDR3 is 14 amino acids. CDR3 bases: TGCGCCAGCAGGCAAGGAGAGACTTACAATGAGCAGTTCTTC. Translating gives CASRQGETYNEQFF.

The chain uses TRBV4-1 and TRBJ2-1; TRBD2 matches 13 bases. With 3 bases clipped from V and 7 bases from J, the junction kept 9 bases outside the gene matches. There are 17 residues in the CDR3. The V gene's germline CDR1 is MGHRA and CDR2 YSYEKL. The CDR3 here is CASSQATGTSGNNEQFF. The CDR3 DNA is TGCGCCAGCAGCCAGGCGACCGGGACTAGCGGGAATAATGAGCAGTTCTTC.